Given below is one TCR beta chain in context. This entry is derived from a study of CD4 T cells in relation to SARS-CoV-2 and coronaviruses. Unexposed donor CD4+ T cells date from about 2010-2018, before the COVID-19 pandemic. Clones were read by immunoSEQ multiplex PCR, and TCRdb kept only the in-frame ones, dropping some. The profile shows about 65,000 clones, over 80% of them singletons. CDR3 length equals 15 residues. V was shortened by 3 bases and J by 3 bases, with 14 bases between the two germline ends. Germline CDR1 and CDR2: LNHDA and SQIVND (reference sequence). The receptor comes from a human donor in good health. Input material: memory CD4+ T cells from PBMCs. The V gene is TRBV19, the J gene TRBJ1-1; D gene unclear. CDR3 loop: CASSMGKGGYTEAFF. The CDR3 DNA sequence: TGTGCCAGTAGTATGGGCAAGGGTGGTTACACTGAAGCTTTCTTT.